What follows are 3 T cell receptor beta chains derived from one specimen sequenced in a study of somatic mutations in cytotoxic T cells in rheumatoid arthritis. Libraries were prepared by immunoSEQ multiplex PCR; TCRdb keeps only in-frame clonotypes and omits some of them. This table has 9,000 to 13,000 clones, 79% appearing once. Input material: CD8+ T cells sorted from blood. The source of these receptors is an adult with rheumatoid arthritis.

The J gene is TRBJ1-1, the V gene TRBV4-1, with D tentatively TRBD1 (5 bases). V gave up 4 bases and J gave up 0 bases, with 21 bases separating them. This CDR3 is built from 18 residues. Germline V lookup: CDR1 MGHRA, CDR2 YSYEKL. The CDR3 DNA reads as TGCGCCAGCAGCCGCGATACCGGGACCCACTACATGAACACTGAAGCTTTCTTT. Protein sequence: CASSRDTGTHYMNTEAFF.

The V gene is TRBV2, the J gene TRBJ1-5, with D uncertain. CDR1 SNHLY and CDR2 FYNNEI come from the germline V gene. V was trimmed by 3 bases and J by 4 bases, leaving 16 bases between them. The CDR3 spans 16 residues. CDR3 DNA sequence: TGTGCCAGCAGTGAGTTGGCCCCTCCCGGAAATCAGCCCCAGCATTTT. This sequence encodes CASSELAPPGNQPQHF.

V usage is TRBV27 and J usage is TRBJ2-1; D gene ambiguous. This CDR3 has 13 residues. Germline CDR1 and CDR2: MNHEY and SMNVEV (reference sequence). V lost 5 bases and J lost 3, with 8 bases in between. DNA of the CDR3: TGTGCCAGCAGTGCGGTCGTCTACAATGAGCAGTTCTTC. Its translation: CASSAVVYNEQFF.